Listed here is a single TCR beta chain. Its antigen remains unknown. This entry is derived from a study of T-cell memory formation after mild COVID-19. Study at large: TCR clusters were mostly donor specific. General study findings and limits: Whether day 37 second-wave clones are SARS-CoV-2-specific was not confirmed. Later expanders leaned CD4+, whereas clones that contracted between day 15 and 85 were balanced CD4/CD8.

5'RACE, which relied on constant-segment primers, yielded TCR alpha and TCR beta cDNA libraries carrying sample barcodes and UMIs. Using its own MiXCR run on the 5' RACE reads, TCRdb lists one record per CDR3 protein. The sample includes a few hundred thousand distinct CDR3 sequences, about a sixth of them seen just once. The germline gives CDR1 DFQATT, CDR2 SNEGSKA (reference sequence). The CDR3 totals 14 residues. V lost 4 bases and J lost 8, with 18 bases in between. The sample was PBMCs or a T cell subset sorted from them (not recorded which). The sequence was collected from a man younger than 35 who had mild COVID-19 (a few samples of this study predate the infection). Cell type and time point are not known. V gene TRBV20-1 combines with J gene TRBJ2-1; no clear D. CDR3 loop: CSATSRTKQDEQFF. CDR3 nucleotide sequence: TGCAGTGCTACCAGCCGGACGAAGCAAGATGAGCAGTTCTTC.